This T cell receptor (beta chain) is drawn from a study of T-cell memory formation after mild COVID-19. MiXCR, run by TCRdb on the 5' RACE reads, gives a single entry per CDR3 protein. The table records more than 350,000 distinct CDR3 sequences, more than 15% of them present only once. The CDR3 length is 15 residues. The ends lost 1 base at V and 6 bases at J; junction bases unmatched: 7. Germline loops: CDR1 MGHRA, CDR2 YSYEKL. The source of this sequence is a man aged 18 to 29 who had mild COVID-19 (a few samples of this study predate the infection). Cell type and time point are not known. V usage is TRBV4-1 and J usage is TRBJ1-1, with 8 positions matching TRBD1. The sample comprised PBMCs or a T cell subset sorted from them (not recorded which). CDR3 nucleotide sequence: TGCGCCAGCAGCCAAGGACAGGGGCTGGATGCTGAAGCTTTCTTT. This encodes CASSQGQGLDAEAFF.